This TCR beta chain came from a study of shared clonotypes between healthy human individuals. The V gene lost 4 bases and the J gene lost 0 bases, with 16 bases spanning the gap. The length of the CDR3 is 17 residues. Method: immunoSEQ multiplex PCR; TCRdb's copy keeps in-frame clones and lacks some. This sample carries about 680,000 clones, around 78% of them seen once, and the ten largest clones take under 2%. The receptor comes from a young woman in good health. Sequencing input: memory CD4+ T cells sorted from blood. As for subset: CD45RA-negative fraction. The V and J genes are TRBV23-1 and TRBJ2-1; D is possibly TRBD2 (6 bases). TRBV23-1 is recorded as an ORF, its role being uncertain. CDR3 sequence: CASSLTSRGNSYNEQFF. The CDR3 DNA reads as TGCGCCAGCAGTCTAACCTCGCGGGGAAACTCCTACAATGAGCAGTTCTTC.